Below, 26 T cell receptor beta chains from the same sample are listed, as sequenced in a study of blood T cell repertoires in COVID-19. This table comes from immunoSEQ multiplex PCR, and its TCRdb copy is limited to in-frame clones, with some not included. Here the sample spans some 320,000 clones, roughly 89% being singletons. Input material: PBMCs or T cells enriched from blood (not recorded which). The receptors come from a woman in her forties or fifties who had been exposed to COVID-19.

The rearrangement links TRBV4-1 to TRBJ1-2; the D gene is possibly TRBD1 (6 bases). Between the trimmed V and J ends, which lost 2 bases and 3 bases, there was a span of 16 bases. Germline V lookup: CDR1 MGHRA, CDR2 YSYEKL. The CDR3 is 16 residues long. CDR3 nucleotides: TGCGCCAGCAGCCAATACAGTGGAGGGGGGGACTATGGCTACACCTTC. Translated: CASSQYSGGGDYGYTF.

The chain recombines TRBV7-9 with TRBJ2-7, with a possible D match to TRBD2 (6 bases). Trimming removed 5 bases from V and 6 bases from J, with 11 bases in between. This CDR3 is 12 amino acids long. Germline V gene lookup returns CDR1 SEHNR and CDR2 FQNEAQ (reference sequence). CDR3 sequence reads: CASSRAGSEQYF. For the CDR3, the DNA is TGTGCCAGCAGCCGCGCGGGATCCGAGCAGTACTTC. Combining the CDR3 with reference TRBV7-9 and TRBJ2-7 gives the whole variable domain DTGVSQNPRHKITKRGQNVTFRCDPISEHNRLYWYRQTLGQGPEFLTYFQNEAQLEKSRLLSDRFSAERPKGSFSTLEIQRTEQGDSAMYLCASSRAGSEQYFGPGTRLTVT.

The V gene is TRBV11-3, the J gene TRBJ2-5; TRBD2 matches 8 bases. This CDR3 spans 16 amino acids. V gave up 1 base and J gave up 5 bases; unmatched junction bases: 9. Germline V lookup: CDR1 SGHNT, CDR2 YENEEA. CDR3 sequence: CASSLGGTGGTETQYF. Here the CDR3 DNA reads TGTGCCAGCAGCTTAGGTGGGACGGGGGGGACCGAGACCCAGTACTTC.

The rearrangement links TRBV10-3 to TRBJ2-5; 14 nucleotides agree with TRBD2. Germline loops: CDR1 ENHRY, CDR2 SYGVKD. The CDR3 covers 14 residues. The ends lost 10 bases at V and 4 bases at J; junction bases unmatched: 5. The CDR3, as DNA: TGTGCCACCGGGACTAGCGGGGGTAGAGAGACCCAGTACTTC. This sequence encodes CATGTSGGRETQYF.

The chain carries TRBV6-4 and TRBJ1-5; 7 bases align to TRBD1. Germline assignment: CDR1 MRHNA and CDR2 SNTAGT. This CDR3 is 15 amino acids long. The V segment lost 3 bases and the J segment 2 bases; nucleotides outside the gene matches: 4. This chain's CDR3 is CASSEEGAGNQPQHF. The CDR3 nucleotides read TGTGCCAGCAGTGAAGAGGGGGCTGGCAATCAGCCCCAGCATTTT.

The V and J genes are TRBV27 and TRBJ1-2; a possible D gene is TRBD1 (5 bases). CDR1 is MNHEY, CDR2 SMNVEV, per germline (reference sequence). Trimming pared 5 bases from V and 2 bases from J, leaving 15 bases between. CDR3 length equals 15 residues. The chain's CDR3 is CASSAVGTPNYGYTF. The CDR3 nucleotides read TGTGCCAGCAGTGCCGTCGGGACTCCGAACTATGGCTACACCTTC.

The rearrangement links TRBV7-2 to TRBJ2-2; 8 nucleotides agree with TRBD2. This CDR3 has 16 residues. Looked up from germline, CDR1 is SGHTA and CDR2 is FQGNSA. After removal of 5 bases from V and 4 bases from J, the junction contained 9 bases not matched to a gene. The CDR3 DNA follows: TGTGCCAGCAGCGTCGGGGGGGCGACTTCCACCGGGGAGCTGTTTTTT. Residues: CASSVGGATSTGELFF.

The chain has TRBV7-9 and TRBJ2-5; D is perhaps TRBD2 (5 bases). The CDR3 runs to 13 residues. V lost 1 base and J 6 bases, leaving 9 bases between the germline ends. Germline V CDR1 and CDR2: SEHNR, FQNEAQ (reference sequence). CDR3 coding DNA: TGTGCCAGCAGCTTAGGAGGGAGCCAGACCCAGTACTTC. Translated: CASSLGGSQTQYF.

The chain links TRBV6-1 to TRBJ2-4; TRBD1 might be the D (5 bases). Germline CDR1 and CDR2: MNHNS and SASEGT. The CDR3 is made up of 18 amino acids. V was shortened by 2 bases and J by 1 base, with 18 bases between the two germline ends. CDR3 coding DNA: TGTGCCAGCAGTGAAATGGTGGACACCCATGGTGCCAAAAACATTCAGTACTTC. Its protein is CASSEMVDTHGAKNIQYF.

The chain uses TRBV6-6 and TRBJ1-5, with a tentative D call TRBD1 (6 bases). V was clipped by 5 bases and J by 0 bases, with 17 bases between them. There are 17 residues in the CDR3. The germline V gene encodes CDR1 MNHNY and CDR2 SVGAGI (reference sequence). CDR3 region: CASSRSGVLHSNQPQHF. CDR3 DNA: TGTGCCAGCAGTCGCTCAGGGGTCTTACATAGCAATCAGCCCCAGCATTTT.

This clone was detected once. The V gene is TRBV5-6, the J gene TRBJ2-3; D call uncertain. The CDR3 contains 13 residues. Per germline, CDR1 SGHDT and CDR2 YYEEEE. V lost 0 bases, J lost 5 bases, and 7 bases lay in between. Here the CDR3 DNA reads TGTGCCAGCAGCTTGGCCAGAGGAGATACGCAGTATTTT. Residues: CASSLARGDTQYF.

This clone was observed a handful of times. The CDR3 DNA sequence: TGTGCCAGCAGGGATAGGACAGGCACGTCCTACGAGCAGTACTTC. This codes for CASRDRTGTSYEQYF. The chain combines TRBV2 with TRBJ2-7; 7 nucleotides agree with TRBD1. Germline V gene lookup returns CDR1 SNHLY and CDR2 FYNNEI. The CDR3 has 15 residues. V dropped 6 bases and J dropped 1; count of bases not matched to a gene: 9.

This sequence joins TRBV30 and TRBJ2-3; TRBD2 matches at 9 bases. In germline, CDR1 is GTSNPN, CDR2 SVGIG (reference sequence). The length of the CDR3 is 16 residues. With V trimmed by 0 bases and J by 2 bases, 6 bases remained unmatched. The CDR3 reads CAWSVRERGATDTQYF. CDR3 nucleotide sequence: TGTGCCTGGAGTGTACGGGAGCGGGGGGCCACAGATACGCAGTATTTT.

J is TRBJ1-4 and V is TRBV30; TRBD1 aligns across 7 bases. CDR3 length: 15 amino acids. CDR1 and CDR2 (germline): GTSNPN, SVGIG (reference sequence). J was trimmed by 10 bases and V by 0 bases; bases with no gene match: 11. CDR3 protein: CAWSVVGGRLSKLFF. The CDR3 bases are TGTGCCTGGAGTGTAGTAGGGGGCCGGCTTTCAAAACTGTTTTTT.

V and J are TRBV6-1 and TRBJ2-2, with unresolved D. CDR1 is MNHNS, CDR2 SASEGT, per germline. V was shortened by 3 bases and J by 4 bases, with 9 bases between the two germline ends. The CDR3 runs to 14 residues. DNA of the CDR3: TGTGCCAGCAGTGAGGTACAGCTCACCGGGGAGCTGTTTTTT. This gives the protein CASSEVQLTGELFF.

V is TRBV28 and J is TRBJ1-5; 7 positions match TRBD1. The trim removed 7 bases at V and 3 bases at J, leaving 9 bases unmatched. The CDR3 covers 15 residues. CDR1 MDHEN and CDR2 SYDVKM come from the germline V gene. Here the CDR3 DNA reads TGTGCCAGCATCCCCAGCGAGGGGGCCAATCAGCCCCAGCATTTT. Its protein product is CASIPSEGANQPQHF.

The chain recombines TRBV4-1 with TRBJ1-2; 8 bases align to TRBD1. The J segment lost 4 bases and the V segment lost 3 bases, leaving 10 bases of the junction unmatched. The CDR3 runs 16 residues. Germline V lookup: CDR1 MGHRA, CDR2 YSYEKL. DNA for the CDR3: TGCGCCAGCAGCCATGGGGCAGGGGGCGCGATCTATGGCTACACCTTC. Translating it yields CASSHGAGGAIYGYTF.

This clone was observed once. V gene TRBV4-2 combines with J gene TRBJ2-1, with 7 bases matching TRBD2. The CDR3 contains 18 residues. Germline V gene data show CDR1 as LGHNA and CDR2 as YNFKEQ. Trimming removed 0 bases from V and 5 bases from J; junction bases left unmatched: 13. CDR3: CASSQEIRVRLANNEQFF. In DNA form, the CDR3 reads TGTGCCAGCAGCCAAGAGATTCGGGTGAGACTAGCCAACAATGAGCAGTTCTTC.

This clone has only a few counts. The chain uses TRBV7-9 and TRBJ1-1; the match to TRBD1 covers 7 bases. The CDR3 is 17 residues long. V shed 3 bases, J shed 4 bases, and the junction held 14 bases outside the gene matches. CDR1 SEHNR and CDR2 FQNEAQ come from the germline V gene (reference sequence). The chain's CDR3 is CASSFRDRLGEGTEAFF. The DNA of the CDR3 is TGTGCCAGCAGCTTCCGGGACAGACTTGGTGAGGGCACTGAAGCTTTCTTT.

The chain carries TRBV6-5 and TRBJ1-4, with TRBD1 as a possible D gene (5 bases). The germline V gene encodes CDR1 MNHEY and CDR2 SVGAGI. The CDR3 sequence is 14 residues long. V gave up 5 bases and J gave up 8 bases, with 15 bases separating them. This chain's CDR3 is CASSPGHSREKLFF. CDR3 in DNA: TGTGCCAGCAGTCCTGGACACTCGAGAGAAAAACTGTTTTTT.

The chain has TRBV6-1 and TRBJ2-7; possibly TRBD1 for D (6 bases). V was pared by 3 bases and J by 2 bases, with 11 bases between. Germline CDR1 and CDR2: MNHNS and SASEGT. The CDR3 length is 14 residues. As DNA, the CDR3 is TGTGCCAGCAGTGAGGAACAGGGTACCTACGAGCAGTACTTC. Amino acids: CASSEEQGTYEQYF.

The chain joins TRBV10-3 to TRBJ2-7; the D is unclear. V lost 9 bases, J lost 6 bases, and 12 bases lay in between. There are 11 residues in the CDR3. The germline V gene encodes CDR1 ENHRY and CDR2 SYGVKD. CDR3 DNA sequence: TGTGCCATGAGGTCATCCGGCGAGCAGTACTTC. As protein: CAMRSSGEQYF.

The chain has TRBV7-2 and TRBJ1-2, with D maybe TRBD1 (5 bases). The CDR3 sequence is 13 residues long. The germline V and J ends were trimmed by 4 bases and 4 bases, with 10 bases remaining between them. Germline V gene lookup returns CDR1 SGHTA and CDR2 FQGNSA. CDR3 sequence reads: CASSSSGPYGYTF. CDR3 in DNA: TGTGCCAGCAGCTCGTCAGGGCCCTATGGCTACACCTTC.

This clone was recorded once. The V gene is TRBV7-9, the J gene TRBJ1-6; D is uncertain. The CDR3 extends over 15 amino acids. V was pared by 1 base and J by 16 bases, with 20 bases between. The germline V gene has CDR1 SEHNR and CDR2 FQNEAQ (reference sequence). The CDR3 is CASSLEAGLSWALHF. CDR3 bases: TGTGCCAGCAGCTTAGAGGCAGGCCTTTCCTGGGCTCTCCACTTT.

The chain uses TRBV30 and TRBJ2-2; perhaps TRBD1 as D (5 bases). CDR3 length: 14 residues. The germline gives CDR1 GTSNPN, CDR2 SVGIG (reference sequence). V was pared by 5 bases and J by 0 bases, with 10 bases between. The CDR3 sequence: CAWLGRANTGELFF. The CDR3 DNA reads as TGTGCCTGGCTCGGCAGGGCGAACACCGGGGAGCTGTTTTTT.

The V and J genes are TRBV3-1 (or the pseudogene TRBV3-2) and TRBJ1-6, with TRBD1 matching 8 bases. The CDR3 spans 15 residues. V shed 1 base and J 9 bases; nucleotides not matched to a gene: 5. From germline, CDR1 is LGHDT and CDR2 YNNKEL (reference sequence). CDR3 protein: CASSQGQGRFSPLHF. The CDR3, as DNA: TGTGCCAGCAGCCAAGGACAGGGGAGGTTTTCACCCCTCCACTTT.